The 16 T cell receptor beta chains below were found in one sample sequenced in a study of Graves' ophthalmopathy and Graves' hyperthyroidism. RNA transcripts served as template for amplifying TCR beta CDR3 sequences. HTBI-primed first-round RT-PCR preceded second-round multiplex PCR. TCRdb fed the multiplex PCR reads into MiXCR, producing one record per CDR3 protein. In the table there are over a million distinct CDR3 sequences, about 35% of which are singletons. The sample taken for sequencing was peripheral blood or thyroid tissue (not recorded which). The receptors stem from an adult man with Graves' hyperthyroidism.

This clonotype was counted at least ten times. The rearrangement joins TRBV20-1 to TRBJ2-7; 7 bases match TRBD1. Germline lookup yields CDR1 DFQATT and CDR2 SNEGSKA (reference sequence). CDR3 length: 16 residues. Germline trimming cut 6 bases from V and 0 bases from J; bases unmatched to any gene: 14. The CDR3 coding sequence is TGCAGTGCCAACTCGATTGACAGGGCCCGCTCCTACGAGCAGTACTTC. It yields the protein CSANSIDRARSYEQYF.

J is TRBJ2-7 and V is TRBV5-1, with D tentatively TRBD1 (5 bases). Germline V gene lookup returns CDR1 SGHRS and CDR2 YFSETQ. The CDR3 loop spans 13 amino acids. The V end was cut by 4 bases, the J end by 9 bases, with 17 bases between. The CDR3 coding sequence is TGCGCCAGCAGCGGCCAAGGGGCTGGCGGGCAGTACTTC. This codes for CASSGQGAGGQYF.

In its sample, this clonotype was seen many times. The genes are TRBV19 and TRBJ1-2; D not resolved. Germline loops: CDR1 LNHDA, CDR2 SQIVND (reference sequence). This CDR3 is built from 16 residues. Trimming removed 9 bases from V and 8 bases from J, with 28 bases in between. The CDR3 coding sequence is TGTGCCAGCCGTACCCAACGGGATCGCGGATTTGGGGGCTACACCTTC. It is translated as CASRTQRDRGFGGYTF.

This clonotype was seen many times. The chain links TRBV29-1 to TRBJ2-5; D call uncertain. V gave up 3 bases and J gave up 7 bases, with 3 bases separating them. The CDR3 sequence is 9 residues long. The germline V gene has CDR1 SQVTM and CDR2 ANQGSEA. CDR3 in amino acids: CSVEGTQYF. DNA of the CDR3: TGCAGCGTTGAGGGGACCCAGTACTTC.

The chain has TRBV15 and TRBJ1-2; possible D gene TRBD1, 6 bases. V lost 5 bases to trimming and J lost 3 bases, with 10 bases between them. Germline CDR1 is LNHNV and CDR2 is YYDKDF (reference sequence). This CDR3 is 13 amino acids long. This CDR3 reads CATSGRGDYGYTF. Here the CDR3 DNA reads TGTGCCACCAGCGGCAGGGGAGACTATGGCTACACCTTC. Using reference TRBV15 and TRBJ1-2 for the parts outside the CDR3, the full variable domain is DAMVIQNPRYQVTQFGKPVTLSCSQTLNHNVMYWYQQKSSQAPKLLFHYYDKDFNNEADTPDNFQSRRPNTSFCFLDIRSPGLGDTAMYLCATSGRGDYGYTFGSGTRLTVV.

This clonotype was recorded once. A much larger clone lies one base from this, so it may be a read error. The chain carries TRBV7-8 and TRBJ2-2; D unresolved. V lost 6 bases, J lost 4 bases, and 15 bases lay in between. The germline gives CDR1 SGHVS, CDR2 FQNEAQ. The CDR3 spans 15 residues. In DNA, the CDR3 is TGTGCCAGCAGTCTGACAACCGCGACCACCGGGGAGCTGTTTTTT. Translated: CASSLTTATTGELFF.

This chain joins TRBV5-1 and TRBJ2-3; D is ambiguous. The germline V and J ends were trimmed by 1 base and 0 bases, with 6 bases remaining between them. Germline assignment: CDR1 SGHRS and CDR2 YFSETQ. This CDR3 is built from 14 residues. In DNA, the CDR3 is TGCGCCAGCAGCTTGAGGGCTAGCACAGATACGCAGTATTTT. Residues: CASSLRASTDTQYF.

This clonotype was recorded many times. V usage is TRBV10-3 and J usage is TRBJ2-7; D is unresolved. V was trimmed by 7 bases and J by 4 bases, leaving 11 bases between them. The CDR3 contains 12 residues. Germline V gene data show CDR1 as ENHRY and CDR2 as SYGVKD. CDR3 loop: CAIMTLSYEQYF. CDR3 coding DNA: TGTGCCATCATGACCCTCTCGTACGAGCAGTACTTC.

The chain recombines TRBV29-1 with TRBJ1-2, with a weak D call TRBD1 (6 bases). Germline loops: CDR1 SQVTM, CDR2 ANQGSEA. CDR3 length: 11 residues. V was shortened by 7 bases and J by 10 bases, with 16 bases between the two germline ends. CDR3 bases: TGCAGCGCGGTGGGACGGACAGCCTACACCTTC. Translating it yields CSAVGRTAYTF.

The chain couples TRBV12-3 or TRBV12-4 to TRBJ1-2; perhaps TRBD1 as D (5 bases). The ends were cut back, 2 bases at V and 7 bases at J, with 8 bases in the middle. This CDR3 has 12 amino acids. This CDR3 is CASSLRGIGYTF. For the CDR3, the DNA is TGTGCCAGCAGTTTAAGGGGAATTGGCTACACCTTC.

The rearrangement uses TRBV10-3 and TRBJ2-5; 12 bases map to TRBD2. V lost 6 bases and J lost 0; bases outside the gene matches: 2. Germline values: CDR1 ENHRY, CDR2 SYGVKD. The CDR3 loop spans 15 amino acids. Here the CDR3 DNA reads TGTGCCATCAGGACTAGCGGGGGTGACCAAGAGACCCAGTACTTC. It is translated as CAIRTSGGDQETQYF.

This clonotype was counted ten times or more. The CDR3: CSVVVSGQKDTEAFF. In DNA, the CDR3 is TGCAGCGTTGTAGTATCAGGACAGAAGGACACTGAAGCTTTCTTT. The chain is built from TRBV29-1 and TRBJ1-1; D is possibly TRBD1 (6 bases). Trimming left V 4 bases short and J 3 bases short, with 18 bases between. Germline lookup yields CDR1 SQVTM and CDR2 ANQGSEA. The CDR3 loop spans 15 amino acids.

V is TRBV10-3 and J is TRBJ1-5; D is unclear. Deletions cut 10 bases from V and 5 bases from J, with 15 bases between. In germline, CDR1 is ENHRY, CDR2 SYGVKD. The CDR3 sequence is 13 residues long. The CDR3 sequence is CANGKGSYQPQHF. In DNA form, the CDR3 reads TGTGCCAACGGCAAGGGAAGCTATCAGCCCCAGCATTTT.

This clonotype was counted a few times. The chain couples TRBV7-2 to TRBJ1-5; no clear D gene. Germline V CDR1 and CDR2: SGHTA, FQGNSA. V was cut by 5 bases and J by 15 bases, with 5 bases left in between. The CDR3 is 8 residues long. Written as DNA, the CDR3 is TGTGCCAGCAGCCCCGTGCATTTT. This sequence encodes CASSPVHF. Filled out from reference TRBV7-2 and TRBJ1-5, the complete variable domain reads GAGVSQSPSNKVTEKGKDVELRCDPISGHTALYWYRQSLGQGLEFLIYFQGNSAPDKSGLPSDRFSAERTGGSVSTLTIQRTQQEDSAVYLCASSPVHFGDGTRLSIL.

The chain employs TRBV29-1 and TRBJ1-2; perhaps TRBD1 as D (6 bases). V dropped 8 bases and J dropped 8 bases, with 21 bases sitting between them. The CDR3 sequence is 13 residues long. Germline V CDR1 and CDR2: SQVTM, ANQGSEA. CDR3 protein: CSLATGRGFGYTF. In DNA form, the CDR3 reads TGCAGCTTAGCGACAGGAAGGGGGTTCGGCTACACCTTC. Variable domain in full (rest from reference TRBV29-1 and TRBJ1-2): SAVISQKPSRDICQRGTSLTIQCQVDSQVTMMFWYRQQPGQSLTLIATANQGSEATYESGFVIDKFPISRPNLTFSTLTVSNMSPEDSSIYLCSLATGRGFGYTFGSGTRLTVV.

A note on this clonotype: At one of its ends the junction is not consistent with the germline gene, which may arise from a read error. The rearrangement uses TRBV7-9 and TRBJ1-3; D is possibly TRBD1 (5 bases). The germline V gene encodes CDR1 SEHNR and CDR2 FQNEAQ (reference sequence). The CDR3 is 15 residues long. The chain's CDR3 is CASSREVGPGNTIYF. Written as DNA, the CDR3 is TGCGCCAGCAGCCGAGAGGTGGGGCCTGGAAACACCATATATTTT.